These 8 T cell receptor beta chains originate from one sample sequenced in a study of control samples from healthy donors and cancer patients (dated by TCRdb to 2020 to 2022). Receptors were amplified or captured by the immunoSEQ multiplex PCR assay. TCRdb holds this immuneACCESS table with in-frame rearrangements only. Some clones are missing; in checked studies, unresolved V genes explain under half, and the rest has no known cause. For this sample there are about 100,000 clones; approximately 84% appear just once. The ten largest clonotypes hold about 18% of the sample. Sequencing used blood. These receptors originate from a woman between 45 and 65 years old in good health.

CDR3 DNA: TGTGCCAGCAGCTTAGGAAGAAGTAGTGGGCAACCTGACACCGGGGAGCTGTTTTTT. Translating gives CASSLGRSSGQPDTGELFF. The V call is TRBV7-2, the J call TRBJ2-2; D remains unclear. This CDR3 has 19 residues. Trimming took 1 base from V and 3 from J, leaving 21 bases between them. Germline CDR1 and CDR2: SGHTA and FQGNSA.

This clone showed up just a few times. The genes are TRBV30 and TRBJ1-2; a weak D match, TRBD1 (5 bases). The germline CDR1 and CDR2 sequences are GTSNPN and SVGIG (reference sequence). The CDR3 length is 14 residues. Between the trimmed V and J ends, which lost 3 bases and 6 bases, there was a span of 17 bases. The CDR3 reads CAWSLDISGDGYTF. The CDR3 DNA sequence: TGTGCCTGGAGCCTGGACATTTCTGGAGATGGCTACACCTTC.

The V gene is TRBV11-2, the J gene TRBJ2-7; D gene ambiguous. Trimming shortened V by 5 bases and J by 5 bases, and 10 bases separated the two germline ends. Per germline, CDR1 SGHAT and CDR2 FQNNGV. The CDR3 consists of 12 residues. The CDR3 protein is CASSPHSNEQYF. DNA of the CDR3: TGTGCCAGCAGCCCACACTCGAACGAGCAGTACTTC.

The chain recombines TRBV3-1 (or the pseudogene TRBV3-2) with TRBJ2-1; D possibly corresponds to TRBD1 (6 bases). V lost 0 bases and J 5 bases, leaving 11 bases between the germline ends. Germline CDR1 is LGHDT and CDR2 is YNNKEL (reference sequence). The CDR3 consists of 15 residues. The CDR3 DNA reads as TGTGCCAGCAGCCAAGAAGTAGGGGGACACAATGAGCAGTTCTTC. Amino acids: CASSQEVGGHNEQFF.

The chain couples TRBV27 to TRBJ1-2; D is ambiguous. The CDR3 consists of 16 residues. Germline V gene lookup returns CDR1 MNHEY and CDR2 SMNVEV (reference sequence). Trimming left V 0 bases short and J 4 bases short, with 15 bases between. This CDR3 is CASSLSRSAGTYGYTF. CDR3 bases: TGTGCCAGCAGTTTATCCAGGTCGGCCGGAACCTATGGCTACACCTTC.

The chain has TRBV18 and TRBJ2-5, with D maybe TRBD1 (5 bases). CDR3 length: 15 residues. The ends were cut back, 2 bases at V and 5 bases at J, with 15 bases in the middle. The germline CDR1 and CDR2 sequences are KGHSH and LQKENI. The CDR3: CASSPRKGSDETQYF. Written as DNA, the CDR3 is TGTGCCAGCTCACCAAGGAAGGGGTCGGACGAGACCCAGTACTTC.

The chain has TRBV19 and TRBJ1-3, with 7 bases identical to TRBD1. The CDR3 is 14 amino acids. CDR1 and CDR2 (germline): LNHDA, SQIVND (reference sequence). The V and J ends lost 10 bases and 4 bases, in that order; junction bases with no gene match: 10. As DNA, the CDR3 is TGTGCCACCAAGGACAGGCCGGGAGGAAACACCATATATTTT. Its translation: CATKDRPGGNTIYF.

This chain connects TRBV7-9 to TRBJ1-4, with 7 bases lining up with TRBD1. Trimming at V came to 0 bases and at J to 5 bases, leaving 6 bases not matched to a gene. CDR3 length: 16 residues. CDR1 SEHNR and CDR2 FQNEAQ come from the germline V gene (reference sequence). In nucleotides, the CDR3 is TGTGCCAGCAGCTTAGCGCTCCGCAGGGGGAATGAAAAACTGTTTTTT. Translation gives CASSLALRRGNEKLFF.